The 21 T cell receptor beta chains below were found in one sample sequenced in a study of blood T cell repertoires in COVID-19. Here immunoSEQ multiplex PCR was the method, and the copy in TCRdb shows in-frame clones only, minus some. The table shows 90,000 to 120,000 clones, with 85% to 90% occurring only once. Source material: peripheral blood. The receptors originated from a woman over 75 with acute or convalescent COVID-19.

This clone was detected once. CDR3 in amino acids: CAWSAGWNTEAFF. The CDR3 nucleotides read TGTGCCTGGAGTGCAGGGTGGAACACTGAAGCTTTCTTT. The chain is built from TRBV30 and TRBJ1-1; TRBD1 might be the D (5 bases). The CDR3 extends over 13 amino acids. With 1 base removed from V and 1 base from J, the gap between germline ends came to 7 bases. CDR1 and CDR2 (germline): GTSNPN, SVGIG (reference sequence). Filled out from reference TRBV30 and TRBJ1-1, the complete variable domain reads SQTIHQWPATLVQPVGSPLSLECTVEGTSNPNLYWYRQAAGRGLQLLFYSVGIGQISSEVPQNLSASRPQDRQFILSSKKLLLSDSGFYLCAWSAGWNTEAFFGQGTRLTVV.

CDR3 residues: CAWAPGMPYEQYF. The CDR3 DNA reads TGTGCCTGGGCTCCAGGCATGCCCTACGAGCAGTACTTC. The chain combines TRBV30 with TRBJ2-7, with D uncertain. This CDR3 spans 13 amino acids. The V and J ends lost 5 bases and 2 bases respectively, with 13 bases between them. Per germline, CDR1 GTSNPN and CDR2 SVGIG (reference sequence).

This clone came up once. The gene calls are TRBV7-9 and TRBJ2-4; possibly TRBD1 for D (6 bases). V shed 5 bases and J shed 3 bases, with 17 bases lying between them. CDR1 and CDR2 (germline): SEHNR, FQNEAQ (reference sequence). This CDR3 has 16 amino acids. CDR3 region: CASSPMPGTSKNIQYF. The DNA of the CDR3 is TGTGCCAGCAGCCCTATGCCCGGGACAAGCAAAAACATTCAGTACTTC.

This clone was observed a single time. The chain recombines TRBV27 with TRBJ2-3; possible D gene TRBD2, 7 bases. The CDR3 is 16 residues long. Germline CDR1 is MNHEY and CDR2 is SMNVEV (reference sequence). V lost 2 bases to trimming and J lost 0 bases, with 12 bases between them. CDR3 amino acids: CASSLAAGASTDTQYF. The CDR3 DNA reads as TGTGCCAGCAGTTTAGCGGCGGGGGCTAGCACAGATACGCAGTATTTT.

The chain recombines TRBV19 with TRBJ2-3; TRBD1 matches at 9 bases. CDR3 size: 15 residues. V was clipped by 3 bases and J by 1 base; unmatched bases: 2. CDR1 and CDR2 (germline): LNHDA, SQIVND (reference sequence). The CDR3 bases are TGTGCCAGTAGTATTGGGGACAGGGGCACAGATACGCAGTATTTT. It is translated as CASSIGDRGTDTQYF.

The genes are TRBV7-2 and TRBJ2-1; D is perhaps TRBD2 (6 bases). V shed 1 base and J shed 7 bases, with 17 bases lying between them. This CDR3 spans 16 amino acids. Germline values: CDR1 SGHTA, CDR2 FQGNSA. The CDR3 is CASSLGAGWNGNEQFF. For the CDR3, the DNA is TGTGCCAGCAGCTTAGGCGCGGGATGGAATGGAAATGAGCAGTTCTTC.

V gene TRBV5-1 combines with J gene TRBJ2-7; 8 bases are a match to TRBD2. The germline CDR1 and CDR2 sequences are SGHRS and YFSETQ. The CDR3 spans 15 residues. The J segment lost 3 bases and the V segment lost 0 bases, leaving 5 bases of the junction unmatched. The CDR3 spells CASSLGGGSNYEQYF. CDR3 sequence (DNA): TGCGCCAGCAGCTTGGGCGGGGGGTCGAACTACGAGCAGTACTTC.

The chain joins TRBV19 to TRBJ2-7; 8 bases are a match to TRBD1. V shed 4 bases, J shed 1 base, and the junction held 6 bases outside the gene matches. Germline V gene lookup returns CDR1 LNHDA and CDR2 SQIVND (reference sequence). This CDR3 region has 15 residues. The CDR3 DNA is TGTGCCAGTAGTAAGGGACAGGTTGGTTCCTACGAGCAGTACTTC. Encoded protein: CASSKGQVGSYEQYF.

This clone was recorded once. The chain carries TRBV5-1 and TRBJ2-5, with 11 bases identical to TRBD2. Germline lookup yields CDR1 SGHRS and CDR2 YFSETQ. The CDR3 extends over 15 amino acids. Trimming at V came to 4 bases and at J to 5 bases, leaving 7 bases not matched to a gene. In DNA form, the CDR3 reads TGCGCCAGCAGCCCACTAGCGGGGGCCCCGGAGACCCAGTACTTC. Protein: CASSPLAGAPETQYF.

The J gene is TRBJ2-3, the V gene TRBV13, with a tentative D call TRBD1 (6 bases). Per germline, CDR1 PRHDT and CDR2 FYEKMQ (reference sequence). The CDR3 sequence is 14 residues long. Between the trimmed V and J ends, which lost 3 bases and 2 bases, there was a span of 9 bases. This CDR3 is CASSFGQPTDTQYF. In DNA form, the CDR3 reads TGTGCCAGCAGCTTTGGACAGCCCACAGATACGCAGTATTTT.

This chain connects TRBV5-5 to TRBJ2-5, with D hard to call. Trimming pared 2 bases from V and 2 bases from J, leaving 7 bases between. The CDR3 has 13 amino acids. In germline, CDR1 is SGHKS, CDR2 YYEKEE (reference sequence). The CDR3 loop reads CASSFFIQETQYF. CDR3 nucleotides: TGTGCCAGCAGCTTCTTTATTCAAGAGACCCAGTACTTC.

The rearrangement uses TRBV6-5 and TRBJ1-5; the D gene is possibly TRBD1 (5 bases). This CDR3 has 14 residues. The germline V and J ends were trimmed by 5 bases and 7 bases, with 15 bases remaining between them. Germline values: CDR1 MNHEY, CDR2 SVGAGI. The CDR3 DNA is TGTGCCAGCAGTCCGCGGGACGCAGCGCAGCCCCAGCATTTT. Translating gives CASSPRDAAQPQHF.

Notes on this clone: The identical CDR3 is also encoded by other nucleotide sequences in the sample. The V and J genes are TRBV4-2 and TRBJ1-4, with a weak D call TRBD1 (6 bases). Germline lookup yields CDR1 LGHNA and CDR2 YNFKEQ. Trimming left V 1 base short and J 6 bases short, with 9 bases between. This CDR3 has 14 amino acids. The CDR3 reads CASSQGGLDEKLFF. For the CDR3, the DNA is TGTGCCAGCAGCCAAGGGGGGCTAGATGAAAAACTGTTTTTT.

The genes are TRBV10-3 and TRBJ1-5; D remains ambiguous. Trimming removed 6 bases at V and 3 bases at J, with 6 bases between. The CDR3 covers 12 residues. CDR1 and CDR2 from the germline V gene are ENHRY and SYGVKD. The CDR3 sequence is CAISDYNQPQHF. For the CDR3, the DNA is TGTGCCATCAGCGACTACAATCAGCCCCAGCATTTT.

The CDR3 is CASSLEAGGSIQYF. The CDR3 nucleotides read TGTGCCAGCAGCTTGGAGGCGGGGGGGAGCATTCAGTACTTC. This chain connects TRBV5-4 to TRBJ2-4, with TRBD2 matching over 9 bases. Germline values: CDR1 SGHNT, CDR2 YYREEE (reference sequence). The J segment lost 9 bases and the V segment lost 0 bases, leaving 4 bases of the junction unmatched. The CDR3 loop spans 14 amino acids.

V and J are TRBV6-6 and TRBJ1-6; maybe TRBD1 (6 bases). Germline CDR1 reads MNHNY; CDR2 reads SVGAGI (reference sequence). Trimming took off 0 bases at V and 7 bases at J, with 10 bases between the two ends. The CDR3 is 15 amino acids. As DNA, the CDR3 is TGTGCCAGCAGTTACTCCCGGGACACGAATTCACCCCTCCACTTT. Its protein is CASSYSRDTNSPLHF.

The chain recombines TRBV3-1 (or the pseudogene TRBV3-2) with TRBJ1-2; D might be TRBD1 (5 bases). Germline V gene data show CDR1 as LGHDT and CDR2 as YNNKEL (reference sequence). The V end lost 0 bases, the J end lost 5 bases, and 19 bases lay between the germline ends. The CDR3 runs 17 residues. The CDR3 protein is CASSQDTFGRVGYGYTF. CDR3 coding DNA: TGTGCCAGCAGCCAAGATACCTTCGGCAGGGTTGGGTATGGCTACACCTTC.

The gene calls are TRBV7-3 and TRBJ1-2; possibly TRBD1 for D (5 bases). The CDR3 has 13 residues. Germline CDR1 SGHTA, CDR2 FQGTGA. V shed 2 bases and J shed 7 bases, with 11 bases lying between them. CDR3 DNA: TGTGCCAGCAGCTTATTCAACGGGGGTGGCTACACCTTC. Its translation is CASSLFNGGGYTF. The complete variable domain, with remaining parts taken from reference TRBV7-3 and TRBJ1-2, reads GAGVSQTPSNKVTEKGKYVELRCDPISGHTALYWYRQSLGQGPEFLIYFQGTGAADDSGLPNDRFFAVRPEGSVSTLKIQRTERGDSAVYLCASSLFNGGGYTFGSGTRLTVV.

The CDR3: CASSIHGTGTYEQYF. The CDR3 DNA follows: TGTGCCAGTAGTATCCACGGGACAGGGACATACGAGCAGTACTTC. J is TRBJ2-7 and V is TRBV19, with TRBD1 identical over 9 bases. Trimming at V came to 3 bases and at J to 4 bases, leaving 7 bases not matched to a gene. This CDR3 is 15 amino acids long. Germline CDR1 reads LNHDA; CDR2 reads SQIVND (reference sequence).

This chain joins TRBV5-6 and TRBJ2-1; weak D call: TRBD2 (6 bases). Germline V gives CDR1 SGHDT, CDR2 YYEEEE. CDR3 length: 17 amino acids. V lost 4 bases to trimming and J lost 4 bases, with 21 bases between them. Written as DNA, the CDR3 is TGTGCCAGCAGCCCCTGGACTGCGCGGGACCGATACAATGAGCAGTTCTTC. Translating it yields CASSPWTARDRYNEQFF.

The chain recombines TRBV3-1 (or the pseudogene TRBV3-2) with TRBJ2-5; the D gene is possibly TRBD2 (6 bases). This CDR3 has 14 amino acids. The germline V gene has CDR1 LGHDT and CDR2 YNNKEL (reference sequence). V lost 2 bases to trimming and J lost 4 bases, with 11 bases between them. In nucleotides, the CDR3 is TGTGCCAGCAGCCAATCCGGGGGAGGAGAGACCCAGTACTTC. Translation: CASSQSGGGETQYF.